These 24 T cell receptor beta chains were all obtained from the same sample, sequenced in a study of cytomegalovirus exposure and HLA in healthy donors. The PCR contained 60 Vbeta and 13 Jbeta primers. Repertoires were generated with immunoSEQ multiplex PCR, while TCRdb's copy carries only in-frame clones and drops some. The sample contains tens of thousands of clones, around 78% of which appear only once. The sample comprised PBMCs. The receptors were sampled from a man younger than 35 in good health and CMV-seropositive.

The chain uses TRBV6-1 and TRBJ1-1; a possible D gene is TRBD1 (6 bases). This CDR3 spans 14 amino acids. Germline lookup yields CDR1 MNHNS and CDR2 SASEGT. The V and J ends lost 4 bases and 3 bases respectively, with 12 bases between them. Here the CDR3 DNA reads TGTGCCAGCAGTGGACAGGTGGGGGACACTGAAGCTTTCTTT. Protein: CASSGQVGDTEAFF.

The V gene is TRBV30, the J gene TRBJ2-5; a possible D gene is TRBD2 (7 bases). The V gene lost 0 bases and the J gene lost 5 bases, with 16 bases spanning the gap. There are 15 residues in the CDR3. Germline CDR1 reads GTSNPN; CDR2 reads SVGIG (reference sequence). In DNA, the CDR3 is TGTGCCTGGAGTGTACTAGGGGGGGAAGGGGAGACCCAGTACTTC. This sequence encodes CAWSVLGGEGETQYF.

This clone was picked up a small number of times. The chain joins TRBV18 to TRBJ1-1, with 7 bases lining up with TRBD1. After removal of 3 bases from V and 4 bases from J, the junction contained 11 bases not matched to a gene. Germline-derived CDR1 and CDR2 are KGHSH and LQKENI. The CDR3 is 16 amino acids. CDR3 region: CASSPRDRHEGTEAFF. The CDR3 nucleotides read TGTGCCAGCTCACCTCGGGACAGACATGAAGGCACTGAAGCTTTCTTT.

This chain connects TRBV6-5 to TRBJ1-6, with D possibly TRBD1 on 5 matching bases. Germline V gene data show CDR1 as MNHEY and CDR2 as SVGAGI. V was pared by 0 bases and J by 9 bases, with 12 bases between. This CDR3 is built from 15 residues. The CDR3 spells CASSYSQGWGSPLHF. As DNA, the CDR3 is TGTGCCAGCAGTTACTCGCAGGGCTGGGGTTCACCCCTCCACTTT.

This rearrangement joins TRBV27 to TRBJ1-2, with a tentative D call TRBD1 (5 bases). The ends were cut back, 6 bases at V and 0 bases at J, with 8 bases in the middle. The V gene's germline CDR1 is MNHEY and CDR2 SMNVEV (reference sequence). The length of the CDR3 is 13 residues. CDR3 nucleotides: TGTGCCAGCAGACCGACAGCTAACTATGGCTACACCTTC. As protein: CASRPTANYGYTF.

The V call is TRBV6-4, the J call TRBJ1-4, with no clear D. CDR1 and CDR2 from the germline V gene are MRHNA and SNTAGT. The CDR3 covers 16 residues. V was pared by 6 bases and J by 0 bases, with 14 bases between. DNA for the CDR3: TGTGCCAGCAGCACGATTACCGAGACAACTAATGAAAAACTGTTTTTT. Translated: CASSTITETTNEKLFF.

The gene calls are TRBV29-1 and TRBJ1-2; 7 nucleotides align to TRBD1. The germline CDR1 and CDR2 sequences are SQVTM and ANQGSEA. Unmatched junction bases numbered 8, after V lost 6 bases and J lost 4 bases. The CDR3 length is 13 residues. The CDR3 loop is CSVVDREGYGYTF. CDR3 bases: TGCAGCGTCGTTGACAGGGAAGGCTATGGCTACACCTTC. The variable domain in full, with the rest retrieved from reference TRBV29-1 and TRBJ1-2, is SAVISQKPSRDICQRGTSLTIQCQVDSQVTMMFWYRQQPGQSLTLIATANQGSEATYESGFVIDKFPISRPNLTFSTLTVSNMSPEDSSIYLCSVVDREGYGYTFGSGTRLTVV.

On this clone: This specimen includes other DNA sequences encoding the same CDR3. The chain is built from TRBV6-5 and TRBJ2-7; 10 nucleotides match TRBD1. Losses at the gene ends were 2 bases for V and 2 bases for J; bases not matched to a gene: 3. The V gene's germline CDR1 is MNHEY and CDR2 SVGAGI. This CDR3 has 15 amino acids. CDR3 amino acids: CASSYRGQGTYEQYF. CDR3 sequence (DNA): TGTGCCAGCAGTTACAGGGGACAGGGGACCTACGAGCAGTACTTC.

The CDR3 coding sequence is TGTGCCAGCAGTACAGGGGGGGACACTGAAGCTTTCTTT. Translated, it gives CASSTGGDTEAFF. This chain uses TRBV2 with TRBJ1-1; 8 nucleotides line up with TRBD1. CDR1 is SNHLY and CDR2 is FYNNEI in the germline V gene. Trimming removed 5 bases from V and 3 bases from J; junction bases left unmatched: 2. CDR3 length: 13 residues. Full variable domain (rest looked up from reference TRBV2 and TRBJ1-1): EPEVTQTPSHQVTQMGQEVILRCVPISNHLYFYWYRQILGQKVEFLVSFYNNEISEKSEIFDDQFSVERPDGSNFTLKIRSTKLEDSAMYFCASSTGGDTEAFFGQGTRLTVV.

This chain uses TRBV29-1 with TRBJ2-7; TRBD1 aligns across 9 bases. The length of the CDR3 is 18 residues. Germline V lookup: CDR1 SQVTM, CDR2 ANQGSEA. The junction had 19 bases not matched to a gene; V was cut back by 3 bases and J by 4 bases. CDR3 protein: CSVENPESRGTGFYEQYF. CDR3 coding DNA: TGCAGCGTTGAGAACCCAGAATCTCGCGGGACAGGGTTTTACGAGCAGTACTTC.

The CDR3 nucleotides are TGTGCCTGGAGCCCCGGTAGCGGCTCCTACGAGCAGTACTTC. Protein product: CAWSPGSGSYEQYF. V usage is TRBV30 and J usage is TRBJ2-7, with D tentatively TRBD2 (6 bases). CDR1 GTSNPN and CDR2 SVGIG come from the germline V gene (reference sequence). The CDR3 contains 14 residues. With 3 bases removed from V and 0 bases from J, the gap between germline ends came to 12 bases.

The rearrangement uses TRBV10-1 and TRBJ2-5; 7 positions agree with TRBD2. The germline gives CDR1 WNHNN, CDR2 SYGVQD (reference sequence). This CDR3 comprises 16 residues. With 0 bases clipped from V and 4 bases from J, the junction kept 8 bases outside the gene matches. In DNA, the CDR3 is TGCGCCAGCAGTGAGTCGTTTCGCGGGGGAGGAGAGACCCAGTACTTC. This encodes CASSESFRGGGETQYF.

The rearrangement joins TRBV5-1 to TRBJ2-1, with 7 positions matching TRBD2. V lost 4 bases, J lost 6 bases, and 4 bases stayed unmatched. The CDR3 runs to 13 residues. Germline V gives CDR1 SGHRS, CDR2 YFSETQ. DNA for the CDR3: TGCGCCAGCAGCCTAGCGGACGTCAATGAGCAGTTCTTC. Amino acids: CASSLADVNEQFF.

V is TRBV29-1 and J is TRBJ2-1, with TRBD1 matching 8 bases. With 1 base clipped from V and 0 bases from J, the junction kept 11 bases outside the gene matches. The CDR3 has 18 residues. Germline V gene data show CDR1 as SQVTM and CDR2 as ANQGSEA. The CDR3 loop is CSVEAYPTGGISYNEQFF. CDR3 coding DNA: TGCAGCGTTGAAGCATACCCTACAGGGGGAATCTCCTACAATGAGCAGTTCTTC.

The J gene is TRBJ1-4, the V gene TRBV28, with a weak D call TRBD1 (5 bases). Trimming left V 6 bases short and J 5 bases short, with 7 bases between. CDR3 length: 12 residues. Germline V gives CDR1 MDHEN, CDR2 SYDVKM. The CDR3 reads CASSRGNEKLFF. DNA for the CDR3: TGTGCCAGCAGCCGGGGGAATGAAAAACTGTTTTTT. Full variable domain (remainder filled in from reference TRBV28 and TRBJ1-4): DVKVTQSSRYLVKRTGEKVFLECVQDMDHENMFWYRQDPGLGLRLIYFSYDVKMKEKGDIPEGYSVSREKKERFSLILESASTNQTSMYLCASSRGNEKLFFGSGTQLSVL.

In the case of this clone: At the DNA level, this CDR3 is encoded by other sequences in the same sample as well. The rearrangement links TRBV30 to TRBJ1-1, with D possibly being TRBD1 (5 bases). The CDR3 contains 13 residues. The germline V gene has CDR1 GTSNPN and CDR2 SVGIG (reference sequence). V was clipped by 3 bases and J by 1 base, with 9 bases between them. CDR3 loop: CAWSVQENTEAFF. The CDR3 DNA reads TGTGCCTGGAGCGTACAGGAGAACACTGAAGCTTTCTTT.

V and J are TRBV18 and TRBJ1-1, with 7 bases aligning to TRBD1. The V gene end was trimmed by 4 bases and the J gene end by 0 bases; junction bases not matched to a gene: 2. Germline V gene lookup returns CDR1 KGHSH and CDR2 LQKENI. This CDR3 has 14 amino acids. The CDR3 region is CASSLGQVNTEAFF. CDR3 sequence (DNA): TGTGCCAGCTCACTCGGACAGGTGAACACTGAAGCTTTCTTT.

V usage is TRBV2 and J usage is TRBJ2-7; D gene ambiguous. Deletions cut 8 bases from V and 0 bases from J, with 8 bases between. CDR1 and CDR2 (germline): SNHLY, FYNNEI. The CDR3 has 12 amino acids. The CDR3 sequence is CASLRSSYEQYF. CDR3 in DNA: TGTGCCAGCCTGCGGTCCTCCTACGAGCAGTACTTC.

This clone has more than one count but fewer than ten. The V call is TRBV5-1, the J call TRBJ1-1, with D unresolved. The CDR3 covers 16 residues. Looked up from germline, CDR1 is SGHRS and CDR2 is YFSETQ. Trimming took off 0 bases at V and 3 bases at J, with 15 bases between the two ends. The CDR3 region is CASSLDSYPRDTEAFF. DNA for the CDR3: TGCGCCAGCAGCTTGGACTCCTACCCGAGGGACACTGAAGCTTTCTTT.

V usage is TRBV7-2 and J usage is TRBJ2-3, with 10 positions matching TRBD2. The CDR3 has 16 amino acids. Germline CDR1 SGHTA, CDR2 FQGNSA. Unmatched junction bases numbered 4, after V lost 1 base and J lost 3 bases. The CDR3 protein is CASSLGLAGVTDTQYF. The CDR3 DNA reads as TGTGCCAGCAGCTTAGGGCTAGCGGGAGTGACAGATACGCAGTATTTT.

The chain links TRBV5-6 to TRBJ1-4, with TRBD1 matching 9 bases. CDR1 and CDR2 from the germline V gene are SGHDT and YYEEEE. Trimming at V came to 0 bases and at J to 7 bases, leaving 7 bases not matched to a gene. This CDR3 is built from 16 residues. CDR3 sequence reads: CASSLDGTGRTEKLFF. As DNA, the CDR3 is TGTGCCAGCAGCTTGGACGGGACAGGGAGGACTGAAAAACTGTTTTTT.

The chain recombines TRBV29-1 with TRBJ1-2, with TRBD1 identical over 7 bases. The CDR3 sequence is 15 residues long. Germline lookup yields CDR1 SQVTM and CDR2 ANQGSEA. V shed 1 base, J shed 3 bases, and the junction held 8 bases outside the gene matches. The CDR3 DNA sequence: TGCAGCGTTGAAGGGGACAGAACGATGTACTATGGCTACACCTTC. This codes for CSVEGDRTMYYGYTF.

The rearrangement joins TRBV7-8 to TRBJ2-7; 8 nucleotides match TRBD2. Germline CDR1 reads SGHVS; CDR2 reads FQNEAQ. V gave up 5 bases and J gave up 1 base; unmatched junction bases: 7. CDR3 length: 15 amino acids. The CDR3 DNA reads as TGTGCCAGCAGCCCCTCCGGGACTAGTTCCTACGAGCAGTACTTC. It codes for CASSPSGTSSYEQYF.

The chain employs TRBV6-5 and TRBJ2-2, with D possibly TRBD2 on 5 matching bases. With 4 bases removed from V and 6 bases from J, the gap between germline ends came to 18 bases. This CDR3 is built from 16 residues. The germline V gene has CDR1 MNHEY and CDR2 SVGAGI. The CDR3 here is CASSSGPDSVAGELFF. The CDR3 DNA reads TGTGCCAGCAGTTCCGGTCCCGATAGCGTGGCCGGGGAGCTGTTTTTT.